This note documents a single TCR beta chain sequence. What it binds is unknown. This record comes from a study of T-cell reconstitution after alpha-beta-depleted transplantation in children. General observations from the study: Alpha-beta T cells present about two months after transplant were reported to originate from several hundred expanded graft clones. T-cell counts and diversity at one year following transplant were attributed mainly to newly produced T cells. At day 60, the high TCRbeta diversity found in some patients originated from recipient T cells and thymic progenitors that had survived.

The ends were cut back, 3 bases at V and 7 bases at J, with 16 bases in the middle. There are 15 residues in the CDR3. From germline, CDR1 is MDHEN and CDR2 SYDVKM. A TCRbeta library incorporating unique molecular identifiers was prepared. TCRdb redid the calling of the PCR reads with MiXCR, one entry per CDR3 protein. The sample carries around 960,000 distinct CDR3 sequences, roughly 29% recorded once. The TCR originated in a boy younger than two who had a stem cell transplant for SCID, so the T cells may come from the graft donor. Sequences were derived from PBMCs, mostly from graft donor cells, sampled 360 days after TCRalphabeta/CD19-depleted stem cell transplant. The chain combines TRBV28 with TRBJ1-3; tentative D call: TRBD1 (6 bases). The CDR3 nucleotides read TGTGCCAGCAGTTTCGGTTTCGTAACAGGGAACACCATATATTTT. Translating gives CASSFGFVTGNTIYF.